The subject of this entry is one T cell receptor (beta chain). Germline V CDR1 and CDR2: LGHDT, YNNKEL (reference sequence). V gave up 0 bases and J gave up 8 bases; unmatched junction bases: 8. The CDR3 is 16 residues long. In assigning cohorts, the study relied on participant-reported clinical history. The data derive from a study of blood T cell repertoires in COVID-19. Study context: The United States, Italy and Spain provided the acute and convalescent COVID-19 samples.

Sequencing used immunoSEQ multiplex PCR; TCRdb keeps in-frame clones, though not all of them. Among 250,000 to 300,000 clones listed, roughly 91% were seen once. The TCR sequence derives from a woman in her fifties or sixties in a cohort exposed to, infected with or recovered from COVID-19 (not recorded which). This chain links TRBV3-1 (or the pseudogene TRBV3-2) with TRBJ2-1, with 9 bases fitting TRBD2. The specimen was PBMCs or T cells enriched from blood (not recorded which). The CDR3 protein is CASSQDRLAGLDEQFF. CDR3 sequence (DNA): TGTGCCAGCAGCCAAGATAGGCTAGCGGGATTGGATGAGCAGTTCTTC.